Sequencing of this T cell receptor (beta chain) was carried out in a study of shared clonotypes between healthy human individuals. Cells designated naive CD8 were CD45RO-negative and were positively selected for CCR7, with terminally differentiated effector memory CD45RA+ cells excluded. Data came from immunoSEQ multiplex PCR; TCRdb stores just in-frame clones and leaves some out. The table shows 800,000 to 950,000 clones, with just over 95% occurring only once. The CDR3 consists of 13 residues. The sequence was obtained from a man aged 25-45 years in good health. The rearrangement joins TRBV21-1 to TRBJ2-5; TRBD1 reflects the table's D call only, with no check against the DNA. TRBV21-1 is a listed pseudogene. The sequenced sample consisted of naive CD8+ T cells sorted from blood. CDR3 coding DNA: TGTGCCAGCAGCCAAAAACCAGAAGAGACCCAGTACTTC. Encoded protein: CASSQKPEETQYF.